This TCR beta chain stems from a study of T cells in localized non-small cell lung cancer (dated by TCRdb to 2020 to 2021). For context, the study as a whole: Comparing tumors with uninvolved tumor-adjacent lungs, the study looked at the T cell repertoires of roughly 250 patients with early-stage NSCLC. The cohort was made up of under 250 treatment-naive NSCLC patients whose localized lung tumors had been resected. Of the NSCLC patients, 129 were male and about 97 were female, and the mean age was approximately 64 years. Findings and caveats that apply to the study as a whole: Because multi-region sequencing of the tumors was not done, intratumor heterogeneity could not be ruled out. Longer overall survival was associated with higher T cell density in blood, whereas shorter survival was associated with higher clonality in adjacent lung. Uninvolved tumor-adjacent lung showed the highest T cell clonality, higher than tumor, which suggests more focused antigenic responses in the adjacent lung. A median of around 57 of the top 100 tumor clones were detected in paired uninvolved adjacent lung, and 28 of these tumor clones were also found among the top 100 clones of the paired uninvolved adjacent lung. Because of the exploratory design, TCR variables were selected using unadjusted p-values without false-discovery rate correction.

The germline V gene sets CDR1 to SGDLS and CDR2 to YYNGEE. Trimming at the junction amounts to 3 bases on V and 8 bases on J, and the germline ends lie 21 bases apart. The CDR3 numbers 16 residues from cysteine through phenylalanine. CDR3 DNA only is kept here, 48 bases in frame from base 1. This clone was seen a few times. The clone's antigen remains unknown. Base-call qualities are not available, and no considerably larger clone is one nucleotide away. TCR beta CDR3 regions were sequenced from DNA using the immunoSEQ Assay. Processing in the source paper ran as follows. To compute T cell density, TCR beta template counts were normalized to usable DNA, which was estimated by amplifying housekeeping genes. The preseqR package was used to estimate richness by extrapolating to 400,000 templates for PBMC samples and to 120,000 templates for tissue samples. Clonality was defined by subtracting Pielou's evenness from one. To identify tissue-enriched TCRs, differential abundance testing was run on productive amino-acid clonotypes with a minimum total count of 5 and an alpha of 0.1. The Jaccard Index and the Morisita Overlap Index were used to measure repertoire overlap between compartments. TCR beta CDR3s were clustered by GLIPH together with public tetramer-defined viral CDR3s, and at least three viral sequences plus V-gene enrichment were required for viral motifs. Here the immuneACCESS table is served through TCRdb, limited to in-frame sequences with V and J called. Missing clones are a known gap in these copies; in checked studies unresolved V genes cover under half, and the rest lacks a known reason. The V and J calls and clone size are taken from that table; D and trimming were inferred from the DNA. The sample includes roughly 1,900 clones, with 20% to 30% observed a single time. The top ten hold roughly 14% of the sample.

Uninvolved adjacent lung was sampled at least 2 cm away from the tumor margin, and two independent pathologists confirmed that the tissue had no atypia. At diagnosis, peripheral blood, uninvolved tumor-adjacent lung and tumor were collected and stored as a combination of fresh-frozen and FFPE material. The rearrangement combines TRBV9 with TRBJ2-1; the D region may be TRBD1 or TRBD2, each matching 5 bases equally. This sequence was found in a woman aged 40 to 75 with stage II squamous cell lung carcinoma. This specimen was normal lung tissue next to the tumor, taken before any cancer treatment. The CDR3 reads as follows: CASSGPGTPRRYEQFF. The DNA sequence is TGTGCCAGCAGCGGACCAGGGACCCCCCGTCGCTATGAGCAGTTCTTC. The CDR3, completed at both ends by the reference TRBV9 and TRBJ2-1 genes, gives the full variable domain DSGVTQTPKHLITATGQRVTLRCSPRSGDLSVYWYQQSLDQGLQFLIQYYNGEERAKGNILERFSAQQFPDLHSELNLSSLELGDSALYFCASSGPGTPRRYEQFFGPGTRLTVL.